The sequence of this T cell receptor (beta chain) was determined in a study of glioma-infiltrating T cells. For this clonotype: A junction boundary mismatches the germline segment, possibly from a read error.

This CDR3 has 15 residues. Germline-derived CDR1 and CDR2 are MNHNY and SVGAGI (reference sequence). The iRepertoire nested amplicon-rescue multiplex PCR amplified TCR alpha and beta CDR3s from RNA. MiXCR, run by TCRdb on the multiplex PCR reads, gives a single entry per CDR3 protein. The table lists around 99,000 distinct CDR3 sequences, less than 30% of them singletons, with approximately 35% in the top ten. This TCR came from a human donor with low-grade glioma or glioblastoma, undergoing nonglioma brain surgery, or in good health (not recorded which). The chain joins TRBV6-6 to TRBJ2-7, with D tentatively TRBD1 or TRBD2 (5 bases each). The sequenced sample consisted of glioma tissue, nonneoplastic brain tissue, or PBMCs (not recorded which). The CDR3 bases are TGTGCCAGCCTCCAGGACTCGGGCAGGGCCTACGCGCAGTACTTC. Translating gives CASLQDSGRAYAQYF.